This note documents a single T cell receptor beta chain sequence. The antigen it binds to is not known. No base quality values were provided; no much bigger clone lies one nucleotide off. This record comes from a study of T cell repertoires in cytomegalovirus infection (dated by TCRdb to about 2019). Regarding the complete study: The HLA type of each donor mattered for the analysis, because public TCR beta signatures pointed to carriage of CMV infection along with the matching HLA type.

The data were produced on an Illumina HiSeq 1500. The public reads were reanalyzed by TCRdb: fastp trimming at Q25, MiXCR alignment, in-frame beta chains only. Rows with one shared CDR3 protein collapse into an entry with the most common genes and DNA. The sample table contains 400,000 to 550,000 distinct CDR3 sequences; only one count was recorded for about 11% of them. Of the sample, about 9.4% is held by the ten largest clones. What the work shows at the level of the full study, not this receptor alone: The ex vivo response was dominated by HLA-C-restricted CMV-specific TCR beta clonotypes, which also provided the single most frequent clonotype in two of eight donors. Cumulative frequency of public TCR beta family members discriminated carriers of CMV infection plus the relevant HLA type in this cohort and an independent 352-donor cohort.

CDR1 and CDR2, looked up from the germline V gene (reference sequence), are DFQATT and SNEGSKA. A distance of 11 bases separates the germline ends of V and J, which lose 7 bases and 8 bases respectively. The CDR3 contains 10 residues, cysteine and phenylalanine counted. Of the read, only the CDR3 DNA is kept; its 30 bases are in frame from base 1. What was sequenced was PBMCs. Recombination linked TRBV20-1 to TRBJ1-2, and possibly TRBD1, on 6 matching bases. This receptor was taken from a human donor in good health (CMV status not recorded). Some clones in this sample may be carry-over from other donors' samples. The CDR3 region reads CSVQGVGYTF. DNA sequence: TGCAGTGTACAGGGTGTCGGCTACACCTTC.